The 20 T cell receptor beta chains given below trace back to one sample, sequenced in a study of CD8 T cells in Susac syndrome. With random hexamers, reverse transcription was performed on about 0.5 to 1 ug of RNA. TCRdb ran MiXCR on the immunoSEQ multiplex PCR reads and lists one entry per CDR3 protein. The data contain 300,000 or so distinct CDR3 sequences, about 90% of them singletons. The sequenced material came from CD4+ T cells from PBMCs. These TCRs come from a human donor with multiple sclerosis.

The V and J genes are TRBV12-3 or TRBV12-4 and TRBJ2-7, with 8 bases identical to TRBD1. The CDR3 has 14 residues. V was pared by 6 bases and J by 7 bases, with 11 bases of the junction left unmatched. The CDR3 loop reads CASSVRQGPREQYF. The CDR3 DNA reads TGTGCCAGCAGCGTCCGACAGGGGCCGCGGGAGCAGTACTTC.

The rearrangement joins TRBV12-3 or TRBV12-4 to TRBJ1-5; D gene ambiguous. This CDR3 is 15 amino acids long. With 6 bases removed from V and 2 bases from J, the gap between germline ends came to 14 bases. DNA of the CDR3: TGTGCCAGCAGCTCACTCTGGGGAGGCAATCAGCCCCAGCATTTT. Translated, it gives CASSSLWGGNQPQHF.

This chain joins TRBV7-2 and TRBJ2-7; possible D gene TRBD1, 5 bases. CDR1 and CDR2 (germline): SGHTA, FQGNSA. Trimming took off 3 bases at V and 5 bases at J, with 14 bases between the two ends. CDR3 length: 14 amino acids. The CDR3 DNA reads as TGTGCCAGCAGCTTGGGCAGGGATCCGGACGAGCAGTACTTC. As protein: CASSLGRDPDEQYF.

This chain joins TRBV11-1 and TRBJ2-1; D unresolved. Germline-derived CDR1 and CDR2 are SGHAT and FQDESV (reference sequence). The CDR3 has 14 residues. V gave up 8 bases and J gave up 5 bases, with 16 bases separating them. The CDR3 sequence is CASSHVGIHNEQFF. CDR3 sequence (DNA): TGTGCCAGCTCCCACGTGGGGATCCACAATGAGCAGTTCTTC.

The chain has TRBV29-1 and TRBJ2-1, with D perhaps TRBD2 (5 bases). The CDR3 sequence is 11 residues long. The germline V gene has CDR1 SQVTM and CDR2 ANQGSEA. Trimming removed 6 bases from V and 6 bases from J, with 9 bases in between. CDR3 region: CSVREGNEQFF. The CDR3 DNA follows: TGCAGCGTGAGGGAAGGCAATGAGCAGTTCTTC.

This chain uses TRBV12-3 or TRBV12-4 with TRBJ2-2; a weak D match, TRBD1 (6 bases). Deletions cut 6 bases from V and 0 bases from J, with 11 bases between. The CDR3 is 15 amino acids. CDR3 nucleotides: TGTGCCAGCAGACCGGGACATGCGAACACCGGGGAGCTGTTTTTT. It encodes CASRPGHANTGELFF.

This chain uses TRBV14 with TRBJ1-1, with 8 bases matching TRBD1. The CDR3 spans 16 residues. Trimming cost V 4 bases and J 7 bases; bases outside gene matches: 14. CDR1 is SGHDN and CDR2 is FVKESK in the germline V gene. Written as DNA, the CDR3 is TGTGCCAGCAGCCCCATCCTAGCGACAGGGGCGTTTGAAGCTTTCTTT. Its translation: CASSPILATGAFEAFF.

The chain combines TRBV18 with TRBJ2-7; TRBD2 agrees at 8 bases. Germline trimming cut 2 bases from V and 2 bases from J; bases unmatched to any gene: 5. The CDR3 consists of 15 residues. Germline loops: CDR1 KGHSH, CDR2 LQKENI. CDR3 in amino acids: CASSPSPREAYEQYF. The CDR3 DNA is TGTGCCAGCTCACCATCTCCGCGGGAGGCCTACGAGCAGTACTTC.

This clonotype was counted a few times. The CDR3, as DNA: TGTGCCAGCAGCTTGGGGTACAATCAGCCCCAGCATTTT. As protein: CASSLGYNQPQHF. The V call is TRBV5-6, the J call TRBJ1-5; D is unresolved. This CDR3 region has 13 residues. With 0 bases removed from V and 3 bases from J, the gap between germline ends came to 4 bases. Germline CDR1 and CDR2: SGHDT and YYEEEE.

This clonotype was counted once. V is TRBV5-1 and J is TRBJ2-3, with 8 bases lining up with TRBD2. The CDR3 runs 15 residues. V lost 4 bases and J lost 2; bases outside the gene matches: 6. Germline CDR1 is SGHRS and CDR2 is YFSETQ. DNA of the CDR3: TGCGCCAGCAGCGGGGGACTAGGAGACACAGATACGCAGTATTTT. This codes for CASSGGLGDTDTQYF.

This rearrangement joins TRBV20-1 to TRBJ2-7, with 9 bases aligning to TRBD2. This CDR3 has 15 amino acids. Trimming removed 0 bases from V and 7 bases from J; junction bases left unmatched: 10. CDR1 is DFQATT, CDR2 SNEGSKA, per germline (reference sequence). In DNA form, the CDR3 reads TGCAGTGCTAGAGATCGGGCTAGCGGGACTTTAGAGCAGTACTTC. It encodes CSARDRASGTLEQYF.

The chain combines TRBV11-2 with TRBJ2-2; 10 nucleotides match TRBD2. V was pared by 3 bases and J by 5 bases, with 3 bases of the junction left unmatched. Germline CDR1 SGHAT, CDR2 FQNNGV. CDR3 length equals 15 residues. CDR3 in DNA: TGTGCCAGCAGCTTCGGGACTAGCGTTACCGGGGAGCTGTTTTTT. Protein: CASSFGTSVTGELFF.

This chain joins TRBV6-5 and TRBJ2-7; tentative D call: TRBD1 (5 bases). V lost 5 bases and J lost 5, with 19 bases in between. CDR3 length: 15 residues. Germline values: CDR1 MNHEY, CDR2 SVGAGI. The CDR3 reads CASSATPSGYDEQYF. CDR3 nucleotides: TGTGCCAGCAGTGCTACACCCTCAGGGTACGACGAGCAGTACTTC.

The chain uses TRBV6-2 or TRBV6-3 and TRBJ1-5; 9 positions match TRBD1. This CDR3 contains 17 residues. J lost 4 bases, V lost 5 bases, and 12 bases had no gene match. Looked up from germline, CDR1 is MNHEY and CDR2 is SVGEGT. The CDR3 nucleotides are TGTGCCAGCAGTCCCCCCCCGTGGACAGGGGTAAATCAGCCCCAGCATTTT. As protein: CASSPPPWTGVNQPQHF.

The chain is built from TRBV10-3 and TRBJ2-3; D could derive from TRBD1 or TRBD2 (5 bases each). The germline V gene encodes CDR1 ENHRY and CDR2 SYGVKD. The CDR3 loop spans 15 amino acids. The V and J ends lost 1 base and 1 base respectively, with 9 bases between them. In DNA form, the CDR3 reads TGTGCCATCAGTGAGTTTGGGACGGGCACAGATACGCAGTATTTT. Translating it yields CAISEFGTGTDTQYF.

The chain links TRBV11-2 to TRBJ2-7; D call uncertain. From germline, CDR1 is SGHAT and CDR2 FQNNGV. This CDR3 is built from 13 residues. V shed 6 bases and J shed 2 bases, with 11 bases lying between them. CDR3 region: CASSLGPPYEQYF. The CDR3 nucleotides read TGTGCCAGCAGTCTAGGGCCTCCCTACGAGCAGTACTTC.

This rearrangement joins TRBV20-1 to TRBJ1-1; 12 bases line up with TRBD1. V was pared by 5 bases and J by 4 bases, with 5 bases of the junction left unmatched. The CDR3 consists of 14 residues. Germline V gene lookup returns CDR1 DFQATT and CDR2 SNEGSKA (reference sequence). The CDR3 DNA sequence: TGCAGTGCTGGGGACAGGGGGCGCGGCACTGAAGCTTTCTTT. It yields the protein CSAGDRGRGTEAFF.

The chain links TRBV4-3 to TRBJ2-1; 9 bases match TRBD2. The length of the CDR3 is 15 residues. The J segment lost 7 bases and the V segment lost 5 bases, leaving 9 bases of the junction unmatched. Germline V gives CDR1 LGHNA, CDR2 YSLEER. The CDR3 loop reads CASSIDLAGWNEQFF. As DNA, the CDR3 is TGCGCCAGCAGCATAGACCTAGCGGGATGGAATGAGCAGTTCTTC.

The rearrangement joins TRBV29-1 to TRBJ1-2; D not resolved. CDR1 and CDR2 (germline): SQVTM, ANQGSEA. CDR3 length equals 16 residues. V lost 3 bases, J lost 0 bases, and 17 bases lay in between. CDR3 in DNA: TGCAGCGTTGATTCGTCGGGAATTCGGGCTAACTATGGCTACACCTTC. Translating gives CSVDSSGIRANYGYTF.

CDR3 sequence reads: CAWSVQTLYQETQYF. DNA for the CDR3: TGTGCCTGGAGTGTACAAACCCTGTACCAAGAGACCCAGTACTTC. The chain recombines TRBV30 with TRBJ2-5; D gene unclear. Germline V lookup: CDR1 GTSNPN, CDR2 SVGIG (reference sequence). Trimming pared 0 bases from V and 0 bases from J, leaving 11 bases between. The CDR3 is 15 amino acids.